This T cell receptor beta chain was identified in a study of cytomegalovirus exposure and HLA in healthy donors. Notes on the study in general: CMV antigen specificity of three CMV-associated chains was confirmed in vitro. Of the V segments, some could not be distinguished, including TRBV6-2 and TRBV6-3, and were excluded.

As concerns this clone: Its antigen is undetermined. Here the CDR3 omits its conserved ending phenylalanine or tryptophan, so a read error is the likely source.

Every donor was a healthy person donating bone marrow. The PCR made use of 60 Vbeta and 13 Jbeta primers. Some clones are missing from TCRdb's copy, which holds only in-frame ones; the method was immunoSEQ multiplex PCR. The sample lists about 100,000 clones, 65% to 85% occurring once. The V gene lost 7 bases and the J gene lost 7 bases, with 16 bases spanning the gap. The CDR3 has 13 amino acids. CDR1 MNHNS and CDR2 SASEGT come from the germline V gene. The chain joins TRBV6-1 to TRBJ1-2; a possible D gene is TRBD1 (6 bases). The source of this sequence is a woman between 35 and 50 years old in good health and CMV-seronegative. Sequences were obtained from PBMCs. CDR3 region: CASTQTWTAGYTL. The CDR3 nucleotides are TGTGCCAGCACTCAAACTTGGACAGCTGGCTACACCCTC.